The 5 T cell receptor beta chains reported below all come from one sample, sequenced in a study of HIV-infected patients and healthy controls. Whole blood was used without fractionation, so all unsorted peripheral T cells were included. Reverse transcription used about 500 ng RNA and constant-region primers for alpha and beta. Each of the alpha and beta chains got its own library through chain-specific third strand synthesis with indices. MiXCR, run by TCRdb on the 5' RACE reads, gives a single entry per CDR3 protein. This table holds 10,000 to 15,000 distinct CDR3 sequences, 11% found once. The sample taken for sequencing was blood. Receptors were obtained from an adult in good health.

By sample fraction, this clonotype is medium-sized. The chain is built from TRBV7-2 and TRBJ2-7; TRBD1 matches at 7 bases. This CDR3 is 15 amino acids long. Germline CDR1 and CDR2: SGHTA and FQGNSA. J lost 6 bases, V lost 3 bases, and 11 bases had no gene match. This chain's CDR3 is CASSLRGDSVAEQYF. CDR3 nucleotide sequence: TGTGCCAGCAGCTTGCGAGGGGACAGCGTCGCCGAGCAGTACTTC.

The table lists this clonotype with many counts. The rearrangement links TRBV18 to TRBJ1-5; D is uncertain. There are 15 residues in the CDR3. Germline V CDR1 and CDR2: KGHSH, LQKENI. With 3 bases removed from V and 0 bases from J, the gap between germline ends came to 9 bases. CDR3 region: CASSPASHSNQPQHF. The CDR3 coding sequence is TGTGCCAGCTCACCCGCCAGTCATAGCAATCAGCCCCAGCATTTT.

CDR3 region: CASSAHGPGQETQYF. CDR3 nucleotides: TGTGCCAGCAGCGCCCACGGGCCAGGACAGGAGACCCAGTACTTC. This chain links TRBV4-2 with TRBJ2-5, with TRBD1 as a possible D gene (6 bases). The germline V gene has CDR1 LGHNA and CDR2 YNFKEQ. The CDR3 consists of 15 residues. V gave up 5 bases and J gave up 5 bases, with 18 bases separating them.

A remark on this clonotype: A much bigger clone sits one base away, suggesting this may be a read error. The CDR3 does not close with the conserved phenylalanine or tryptophan, likely indicating a read error. V gene TRBV12-3 or TRBV12-4 combines with J gene TRBJ2-1, with 7 bases matching TRBD1. This CDR3 spans 15 amino acids. After removal of 5 bases from V and 7 bases from J, the junction contained 11 bases not matched to a gene. This CDR3 is CASSPLGQYYNEQFL. The CDR3 region has the DNA TGTGCCAGCAGTCCCTTGGGACAGTACTATAATGAGCAGTTCCTC.

Only a few counts were recorded for this clonotype. V and J are TRBV11-2 and TRBJ2-7; D possibly corresponds to TRBD2 (6 bases). This CDR3 region has 15 residues. Germline loops: CDR1 SGHAT, CDR2 FQNNGV. V was cut by 4 bases and J by 6 bases, with 19 bases left in between. The CDR3 region is CASSSTAGPPSEQYF. CDR3 DNA sequence: TGTGCCAGCAGCTCGACCGCGGGACCGCCGAGCGAGCAGTACTTC.